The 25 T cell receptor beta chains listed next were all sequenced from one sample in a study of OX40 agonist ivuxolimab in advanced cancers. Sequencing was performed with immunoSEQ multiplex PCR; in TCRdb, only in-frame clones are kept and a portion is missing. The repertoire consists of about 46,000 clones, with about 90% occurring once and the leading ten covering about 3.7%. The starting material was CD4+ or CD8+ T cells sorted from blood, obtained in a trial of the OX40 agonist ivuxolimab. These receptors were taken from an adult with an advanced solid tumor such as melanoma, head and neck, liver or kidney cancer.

CDR3 DNA: TGTGCCAGCAGCTTAGAGGCAGATAGCAATCAGCCCCAGCATTTT. Translation: CASSLEADSNQPQHF. The genes are TRBV7-6 and TRBJ1-5, with D uncertain. The V gene lost 1 base and the J gene lost 0 bases, with 7 bases spanning the gap. The CDR3 runs 15 residues. From germline, CDR1 is SGHVS and CDR2 FNYEAQ.

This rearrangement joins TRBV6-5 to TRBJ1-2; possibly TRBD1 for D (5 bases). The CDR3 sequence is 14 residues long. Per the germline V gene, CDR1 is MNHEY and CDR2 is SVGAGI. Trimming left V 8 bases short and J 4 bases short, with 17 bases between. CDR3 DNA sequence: TGTGCCAGCTGCAGGGCAGGGAGATCCTATGGCTACACCTTC. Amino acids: CASCRAGRSYGYTF.

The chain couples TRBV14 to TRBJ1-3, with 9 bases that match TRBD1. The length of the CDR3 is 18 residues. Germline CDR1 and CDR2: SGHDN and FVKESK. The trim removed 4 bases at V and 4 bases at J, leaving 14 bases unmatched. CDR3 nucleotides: TGTGCCAGCAGCCTAAGGACAGGGGCTAAGTGGGCAGGAAACACCATATATTTT. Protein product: CASSLRTGAKWAGNTIYF. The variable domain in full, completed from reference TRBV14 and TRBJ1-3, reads EAGVTQFPSHSVIEKGQTVTLRCDPISGHDNLYWYRRVMGKEIKFLLHFVKESKQDESGMPNNRFLAERTGGTYSTLKVQPAELEDSGVYFCASSLRTGAKWAGNTIYFGEGSWLTVV.

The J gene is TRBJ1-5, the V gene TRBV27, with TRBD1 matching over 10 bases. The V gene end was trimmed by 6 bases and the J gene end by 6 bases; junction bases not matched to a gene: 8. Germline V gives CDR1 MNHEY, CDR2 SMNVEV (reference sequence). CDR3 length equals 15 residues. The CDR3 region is CASRGQGSLSQPQHF. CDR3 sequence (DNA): TGTGCCAGCAGGGGACAGGGGTCACTTTCTCAGCCCCAGCATTTT.

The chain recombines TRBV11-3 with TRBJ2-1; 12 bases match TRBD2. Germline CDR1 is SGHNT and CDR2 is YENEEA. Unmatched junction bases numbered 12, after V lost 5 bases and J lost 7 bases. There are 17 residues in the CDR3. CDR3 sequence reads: CASSPTSGRDYTNEQFF. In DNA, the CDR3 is TGTGCCAGCAGCCCGACTAGCGGGAGAGACTATACTAATGAGCAGTTCTTC.

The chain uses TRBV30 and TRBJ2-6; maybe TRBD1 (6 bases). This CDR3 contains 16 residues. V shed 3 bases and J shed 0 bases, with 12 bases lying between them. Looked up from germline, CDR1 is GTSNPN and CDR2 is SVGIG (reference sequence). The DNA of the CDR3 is TGTGCCTGGAGCCTTAGGACAGCCTCTGGGGCCAACGTCCTGACTTTC. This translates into CAWSLRTASGANVLTF. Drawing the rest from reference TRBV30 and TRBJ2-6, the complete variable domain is SQTIHQWPATLVQPVGSPLSLECTVEGTSNPNLYWYRQAAGRGLQLLFYSVGIGQISSEVPQNLSASRPQDRQFILSSKKLLLSDSGFYLCAWSLRTASGANVLTFGAGSRLTVL.

In DNA form, the CDR3 reads TGTGCCAGCTCACCAATAACGGACACCGGGGAGCTGTTTTTT. It is translated as CASSPITDTGELFF. The chain uses TRBV18 and TRBJ2-2, with D unclear. There are 14 residues in the CDR3. The V end was cut by 2 bases, the J end by 3 bases, with 7 bases between. Germline CDR1 and CDR2: KGHSH and LQKENI.

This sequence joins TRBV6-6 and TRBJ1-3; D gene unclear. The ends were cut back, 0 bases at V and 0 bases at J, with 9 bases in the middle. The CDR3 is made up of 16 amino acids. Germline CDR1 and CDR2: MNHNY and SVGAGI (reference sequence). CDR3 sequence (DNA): TGTGCCAGCAGTTACTCGACTCTGAACTCTGGAAACACCATATATTTT. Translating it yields CASSYSTLNSGNTIYF.

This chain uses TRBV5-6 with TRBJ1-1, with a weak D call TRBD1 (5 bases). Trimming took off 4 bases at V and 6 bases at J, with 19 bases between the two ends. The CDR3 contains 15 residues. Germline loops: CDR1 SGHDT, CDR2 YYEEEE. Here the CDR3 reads CASSVPGQDPAEAFF. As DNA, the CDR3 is TGTGCCAGCAGCGTACCGGGGCAAGACCCTGCTGAAGCTTTCTTT. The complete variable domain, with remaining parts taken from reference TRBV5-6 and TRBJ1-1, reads DAGVTQSPTHLIKTRGQQVTLRCSPKSGHDTVSWYQQALGQGPQFIFQYYEEEERQRGNFPDRFSGHQFPNYSSELNVNALLLGDSALYLCASSVPGQDPAEAFFGQGTRLTVV.

The CDR3 region is CASSYSNLNTGELFF. The CDR3 nucleotides read TGTGCCAGCAGTTACTCGAACCTGAACACCGGGGAGCTGTTTTTT. V gene TRBV6-5 combines with J gene TRBJ2-2, with D unresolved. Germline assignment: CDR1 MNHEY and CDR2 SVGAGI. The CDR3 extends over 15 amino acids. Trimming left V 0 bases short and J 1 base short, with 6 bases between.

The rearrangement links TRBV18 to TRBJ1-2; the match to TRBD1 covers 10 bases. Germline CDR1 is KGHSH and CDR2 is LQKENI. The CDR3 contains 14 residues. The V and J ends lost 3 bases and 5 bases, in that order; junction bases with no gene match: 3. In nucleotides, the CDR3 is TGTGCCAGCTCACCGTGGGACAGGGGATATGGCTACACCTTC. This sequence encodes CASSPWDRGYGYTF.

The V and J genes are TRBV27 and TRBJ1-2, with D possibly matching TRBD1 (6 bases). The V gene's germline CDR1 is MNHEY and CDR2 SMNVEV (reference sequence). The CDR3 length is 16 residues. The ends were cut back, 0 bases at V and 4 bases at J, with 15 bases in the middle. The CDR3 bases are TGTGCCAGCAGTTTATCGAACTCTGACAGGCGCTATGGCTACACCTTC. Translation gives CASSLSNSDRRYGYTF.

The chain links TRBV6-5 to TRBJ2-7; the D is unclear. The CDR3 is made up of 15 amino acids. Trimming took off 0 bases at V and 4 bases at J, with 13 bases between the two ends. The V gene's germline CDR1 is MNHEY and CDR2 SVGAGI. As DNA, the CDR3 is TGTGCCAGCAGTTACTCGGGCAGTTATGATTACGAGCAGTACTTC. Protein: CASSYSGSYDYEQYF.

CDR3 nucleotide sequence: TGCAGCGTTGCCCAAGGGGCTAGAGAGCAGTTCTTC. This encodes CSVAQGAREQFF. The rearrangement uses TRBV29-1 and TRBJ2-1; D perhaps matches TRBD1 (5 bases). This CDR3 spans 12 amino acids. V lost 4 bases and J lost 10, with 14 bases in between. From germline, CDR1 is SQVTM and CDR2 ANQGSEA.

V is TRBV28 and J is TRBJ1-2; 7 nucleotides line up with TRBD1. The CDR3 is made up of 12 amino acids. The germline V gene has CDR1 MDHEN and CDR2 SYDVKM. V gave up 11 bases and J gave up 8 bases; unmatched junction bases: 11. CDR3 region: CAGESTGKGYTF. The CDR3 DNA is TGTGCCGGAGAATCGACAGGGAAGGGCTACACCTTC.

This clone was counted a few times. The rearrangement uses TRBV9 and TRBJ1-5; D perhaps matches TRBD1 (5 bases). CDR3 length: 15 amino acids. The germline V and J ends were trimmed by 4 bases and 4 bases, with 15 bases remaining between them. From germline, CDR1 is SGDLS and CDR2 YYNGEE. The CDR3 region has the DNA TGTGCCAGCAGCCCCGGGACTTCCTTTAATCAGCCCCAGCATTTT. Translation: CASSPGTSFNQPQHF.

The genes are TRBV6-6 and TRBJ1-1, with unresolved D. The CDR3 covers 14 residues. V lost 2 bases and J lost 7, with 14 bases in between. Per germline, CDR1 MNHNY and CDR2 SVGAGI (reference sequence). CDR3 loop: CASSYDHTLIEAFF. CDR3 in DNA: TGTGCCAGCAGTTACGACCACACCCTTATTGAAGCTTTCTTT.

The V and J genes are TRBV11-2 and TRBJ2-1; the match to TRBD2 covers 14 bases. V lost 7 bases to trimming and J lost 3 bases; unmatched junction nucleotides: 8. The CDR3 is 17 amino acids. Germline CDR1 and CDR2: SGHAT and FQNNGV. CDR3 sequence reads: CASTRTSGGTYYNEQFF. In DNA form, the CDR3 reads TGTGCCAGCACCCGGACTAGCGGGGGGACGTACTACAATGAGCAGTTCTTC.

The CDR3 bases are TGTGCCAGCAGCTCCCCCCTAAGACTAGCGGGGGGGCAAGAGACCCAGTACTTC. The encoded protein is CASSSPLRLAGGQETQYF. The chain uses TRBV7-6 and TRBJ2-5, with 14 nucleotides matching TRBD2. Unmatched junction bases numbered 9, after V lost 4 bases and J lost 2 bases. The CDR3 runs to 18 residues. Germline V gene lookup returns CDR1 SGHVS and CDR2 FNYEAQ.

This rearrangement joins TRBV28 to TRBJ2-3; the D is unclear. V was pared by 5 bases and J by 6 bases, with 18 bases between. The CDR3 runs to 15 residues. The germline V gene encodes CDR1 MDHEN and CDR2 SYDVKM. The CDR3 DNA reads TGTGCCAGCAGTACACGGCTCCCCCCGACGGATACGCAGTATTTT. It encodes CASSTRLPPTDTQYF.

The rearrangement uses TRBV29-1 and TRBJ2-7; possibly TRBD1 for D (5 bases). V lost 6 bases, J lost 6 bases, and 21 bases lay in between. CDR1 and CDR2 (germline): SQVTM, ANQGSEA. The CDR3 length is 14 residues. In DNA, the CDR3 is TGCAGCGTCGCCGACAGTGGATCCCCCGGCGAGCAGTACTTC. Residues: CSVADSGSPGEQYF.

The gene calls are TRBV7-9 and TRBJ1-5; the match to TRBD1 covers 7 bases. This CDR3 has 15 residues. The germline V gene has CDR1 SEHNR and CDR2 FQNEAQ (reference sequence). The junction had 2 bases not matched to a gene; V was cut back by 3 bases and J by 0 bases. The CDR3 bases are TGTGCCAGCAGCTTTGGGACAGATAGCAATCAGCCCCAGCATTTT. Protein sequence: CASSFGTDSNQPQHF.

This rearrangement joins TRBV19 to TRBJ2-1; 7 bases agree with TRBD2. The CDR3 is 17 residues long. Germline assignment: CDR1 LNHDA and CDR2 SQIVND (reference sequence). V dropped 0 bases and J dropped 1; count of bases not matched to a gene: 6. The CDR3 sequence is CASSIDSPGGSYNEQFF. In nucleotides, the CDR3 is TGTGCCAGTAGTATAGATTCGCCCGGGGGGTCCTACAATGAGCAGTTCTTC. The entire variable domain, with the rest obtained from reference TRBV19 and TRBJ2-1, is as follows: DGGITQSPKYLFRKEGQNVTLSCEQNLNHDAMYWYRQDPGQGLRLIYYSQIVNDFQKGDIAEGYSVSREKKESFPLTVTSAQKNPTAFYLCASSIDSPGGSYNEQFFGPGTRLTVL.

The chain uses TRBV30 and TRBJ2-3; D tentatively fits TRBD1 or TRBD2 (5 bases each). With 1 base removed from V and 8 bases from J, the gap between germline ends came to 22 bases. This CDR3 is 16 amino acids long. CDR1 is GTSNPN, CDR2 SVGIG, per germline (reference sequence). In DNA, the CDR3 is TGTGCCTGGAGTGAGTCCATGGACTTGGGGGTGGCTACGCAGTATTTT. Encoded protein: CAWSESMDLGVATQYF.

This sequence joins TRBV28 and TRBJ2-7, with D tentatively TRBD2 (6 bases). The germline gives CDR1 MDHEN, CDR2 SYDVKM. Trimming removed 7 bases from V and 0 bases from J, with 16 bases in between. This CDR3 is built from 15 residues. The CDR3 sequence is CASTAPRGSSYEQYF. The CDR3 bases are TGTGCCAGCACCGCACCCCGGGGGAGCTCCTACGAGCAGTACTTC.